Listed here is a single TCR beta chain. No antigen is known for it. No clone much larger than this one lies a single base away; base qualities are absent. The immunoSEQ Assay was used to sequence TCRbeta CDR3 regions. After extraction, genomic DNA underwent amplification by bias-controlled multiplex PCR, followed by high-throughput sequencing. Concerning the study's data processing: To quantify the absolute abundance of each unique TCRbeta CDR3 region, sequences were collapsed and filtered. T cell fraction was estimated by normalization of TCRbeta template counts to usable DNA, with usable DNA being measured through amplification of reference genes present in all nucleated cells. Repertoire TCRs were annotated as SARS-CoV-2-specific by exact matching of V gene, CDR3 amino acid sequence and J gene to a known reactive TCR set. The reference SARS-CoV-2 TCR set was derived from MIRA and filtered for enrichment in COVID-19-positive ImmuneCODE repertoires, a step that removed public or cross-reactive TCRs. Using the MIRA antigens, annotated TCRs were further analysed by specific ORF or by position within an ORF. Breadth was defined as the number of annotated unique rearrangements divided by the total number of unique productive rearrangements, and depth was defined as the summed frequency of the annotated unique rearrangements. Two-sided Wilcoxon rank-sum tests were used to compare TCR breadth between groups. TCRdb mirrors the immuneACCESS table, restricted to in-frame sequences. Some clones are absent from its copies; in checked studies, under half trace to an unresolved V gene, and the reason for the others is unknown. V and J calls plus clone size are reproduced from that table; the DNA served to infer D and trimming. Present in this sample are 250,000 or so clones, roughly 87% of which were seen just once. The ten top clones hold less than 3% of the sample.

The data stem from a study of Ad26.COV2.S vaccination and SARS-CoV-2 variants (dated by TCRdb to the early 2020s). General notes on the study: Vaccine-arm donors came from COV1001, a multicentre, randomized, double-blind, placebo-controlled phase I-IIa trial of Ad26.COV2.S in healthy adults. Ad26.COV2.S was given intramuscularly at 5x10^10 or 1x10^11 viral particles, as a single shot or as two shots 56 days apart. Trial participants were randomized into five groups of five, in which low-dose or high-dose Ad26.COV2.S was given once or twice, or placebo was given on both occasions. Investigators remained blinded to trial group allocation during experiments and outcome assessment. Sequencing of the TCRbeta repertoire served to evaluate the specificity and breadth of SARS-CoV-2-reactive T cell receptors following Ad26.COV2.S vaccination. The TCR-sequenced set comprised around 30 samples: around 20 Ad26.COV2.S vaccine recipients, 5 placebo recipients and 8 SARS-CoV-2 convalescent individuals. What the research found in general, with its limitations: The authors noted that the TCR breadth and depth analyses may have underestimated total T cell responses. Vaccine and placebo recipients had similar non-spike TCR breadth, a finding consistent with the vaccine containing only spike. The study was not powered to compare responses between vaccine doses or regimens. Compared with placebo recipients, Ad26.COV2.S recipients showed higher spike-specific TCR breadth (P = 0.0014). After vaccination, spike-specific CD8+ and CD4+ T cell responses were reported to show substantial breadth.

V is shortened by 6 bases, J by 11 bases, and the region joining them spans 23 bases. The germline V gene encodes CDR1 MNHNY and CDR2 SVGAGI (reference sequence). From the cysteine through the phenylalanine, the CDR3 covers 15 amino acids. The kept DNA is CDR3 alone, 45 bases in frame from the first base. This specimen's treatment or condition label, per the study, means: roughly 18 received Ad26.COV2.S at low or high dose, single or two shots; several received placebo; per-sample allocation not given. For vaccine and placebo recipients, repertoires were sequenced using samples collected on day 63 after the first injection. In Cohort 1b, more than 20 adults aged 18-55 years were enrolled at a single site in Boston, USA, between 29 July and 7 August 2020. Ad26.COV2.S was a replication-incompetent adenovirus type 26 vector expressing a prefusion-stabilized SARS-CoV-2 spike protein from the original Wuhan strain.

The starting material was peripheral blood, obtained in a trial of Ad26.COV2.S vaccine versus placebo. This receptor was identified in a person aged 18-60 years who received the Ad26.COV2.S COVID-19 vaccine or a placebo. Here the chain combines TRBV6-6 and TRBJ1-5; a tentative D call is TRBD1 (6 bases match). The CDR3 protein: CASSQEGGFGSSQHF. The nucleotide sequence is given as TGTGCCAGCAGCCAGGAGGGGGGATTCGGAAGCTCCCAGCATTTT.